The table lists the clone carrying this TCR beta chain with a few counts. The antigen remains undetermined. Gene names and germline match the mouse. The read ends 1 residue shy of where the CDR3 ends; the end is completed using the germline J gene. The source of the sample is a study of tissue T cells after allogeneic stem cell transplantation. Some clones are missing from TCRdb's copy, which holds only in-frame ones; the method was immunoSEQ multiplex PCR. Of more than 45,000 clones in the sample, approximately 73% were seen once. Whole-study findings and limits: TCR repertoires tracked anatomic similarity, regardless of disease or transplant status. The patient cohort was small and clinically heterogeneous, with limited sampling depth.

V dropped 1 base and J dropped 0 bases, with 11 bases sitting between them. The CDR3 has 15 amino acids. Germline V gene data show CDR1 as NNHDY and CDR2 as SYVADS. This chain joins TRBV13-3 and TRBJ2-7; TRBD2 might be the D (7 bases). Sequencing was performed on sorted cells pooled from one or two spleens. This TCR came from a pool of C57BL/6 mice in good health. CDR3 bases read: TGTGCCAGCAGTGATTGGCTGGGGGCCTCCTATGAACAGTAC. Its protein is CASSDWLGASYEQY. The CDR3 as a whole reads CASSDWLGASYEQYF.